This TCR beta chain was sequenced for a study of glioma-infiltrating T cells. The V gene end was trimmed by 0 bases and the J gene end by 10 bases; junction bases not matched to a gene: 9. The CDR3 contains 16 residues. CDR1 SGHRS and CDR2 YFSETQ come from the germline V gene. Using RNA template, CDR3s of TCR alpha and beta were amplified with iRepertoire arm-PCR. TCRdb analysed the multiplex PCR reads with MiXCR anew, one entry per CDR3 protein. This sample has more than 300,000 distinct CDR3 sequences; 35% to 45% occur once, and the top ten carry around 12%. The clonotype was recovered from a human donor with low-grade glioma or glioblastoma, undergoing nonglioma brain surgery, or in good health (not recorded which). The chain is built from TRBV5-1 and TRBJ2-1, with 11 nucleotides matching TRBD2. Sequenced sample: glioma tissue, nonneoplastic brain tissue, or PBMCs (not recorded which). Written as DNA, the CDR3 is TGCGCCAGCAGCTTGGATAGCGGGAGGGCGATAGGGGAGCAGTTCTTC. It translates to CASSLDSGRAIGEQFF.